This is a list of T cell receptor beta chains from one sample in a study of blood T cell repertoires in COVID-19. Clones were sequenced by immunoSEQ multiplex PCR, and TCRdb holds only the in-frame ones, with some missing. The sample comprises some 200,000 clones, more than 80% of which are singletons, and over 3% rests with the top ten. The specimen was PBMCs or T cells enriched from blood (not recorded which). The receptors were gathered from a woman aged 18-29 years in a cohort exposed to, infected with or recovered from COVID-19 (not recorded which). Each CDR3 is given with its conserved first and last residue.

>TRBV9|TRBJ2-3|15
CASSVVGVGADTQYF
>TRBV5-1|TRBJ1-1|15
CASSRGTDLNTEAFF
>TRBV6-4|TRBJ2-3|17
CASSETFEGGRTDTQYF
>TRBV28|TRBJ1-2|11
CASSLLSGYTF
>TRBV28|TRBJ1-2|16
CASSLGAMTGNYGYTF
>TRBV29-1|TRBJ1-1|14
CSVDRTGRNTEAFF
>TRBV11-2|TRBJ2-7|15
CASSFGTISSYEQYF
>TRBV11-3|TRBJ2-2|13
CASSPLGAGELFF
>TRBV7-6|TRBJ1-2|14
CASSASYFRAGYTF
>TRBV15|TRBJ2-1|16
CATSRGPGQGSNEQFF